The 5 T cell receptor beta chains below were found in one sample sequenced in a study of early T cells in non-severe SARS-CoV-2 infection. MiXCR, run by TCRdb on the 5' RACE reads, gives a single entry per CDR3 protein. This sample carries 55,000 to 75,000 distinct CDR3 sequences, less than 12% of them seen once, and the ten largest clones take around 15%. Here the sequenced sample was whole blood, taken at baseline. The receptors were gathered from an adult who was a healthcare worker with PCR-confirmed SARS-CoV-2 infection or an uninfected control (not recorded which).

This clonotype was observed at least ten times. The chain joins TRBV11-2 to TRBJ2-7; TRBD2 agrees at 9 bases. With V trimmed by 1 base and J by 2 bases, 3 bases remained unmatched. CDR1 and CDR2 from the germline V gene are SGHAT and FQNNGV. The CDR3 runs 15 residues. CDR3 sequence reads: CASSLGTSGPYEQYF. DNA of the CDR3: TGTGCCAGCAGCTTAGGTACTAGCGGGCCCTACGAGCAGTACTTC.

The chain has TRBV9 and TRBJ2-7, with D maybe TRBD2 (6 bases). CDR3 length: 14 amino acids. Germline lookup yields CDR1 SGDLS and CDR2 YYNGEE. The V gene lost 0 bases and the J gene lost 2 bases, with 9 bases spanning the gap. The CDR3 DNA reads as TGTGCCAGCAGCGTAGAGCGGGCCCCCTACGAGCAGTACTTC. This sequence encodes CASSVERAPYEQYF.

This clonotype was observed many times. V usage is TRBV7-9 and J usage is TRBJ2-3; D unresolved. With 3 bases removed from V and 3 bases from J, the gap between germline ends came to 4 bases. The CDR3 totals 12 residues. Germline lookup yields CDR1 SEHNR and CDR2 FQNEAQ (reference sequence). Here the CDR3 reads CASSFSTDTQYF. The CDR3 nucleotides are TGTGCCAGCAGCTTTTCTACAGATACGCAGTATTTT. Full variable domain (missing parts from reference TRBV7-9 and TRBJ2-3): DTGVSQNPRHKITKRGQNVTFRCDPISEHNRLYWYRQTLGQGPEFLTYFQNEAQLEKSRLLSDRFSAERPKGSFSTLEIQRTEQGDSAMYLCASSFSTDTQYFGPGTRLTVL.

This clonotype showed up many times. This chain links TRBV11-2 with TRBJ2-2, with no clear D. The germline gives CDR1 SGHAT, CDR2 FQNNGV. V shed 1 base and J shed 6 bases, with 9 bases lying between them. This CDR3 has 14 amino acids. CDR3 sequence: CASSLGPLAGELFF. In nucleotides, the CDR3 is TGTGCCAGCAGCTTAGGGCCCCTCGCCGGGGAGCTGTTTTTT.

This clonotype was recorded at least ten times. The chain carries TRBV12-3 or TRBV12-4 and TRBJ1-5, with no clear D. The CDR3 extends over 13 amino acids. V was cut by 7 bases and J by 3 bases, with 10 bases left in between. CDR3 residues: CASKPSANQPQHF. The CDR3 region has the DNA TGTGCCAGCAAACCCTCGGCCAATCAGCCCCAGCATTTT.